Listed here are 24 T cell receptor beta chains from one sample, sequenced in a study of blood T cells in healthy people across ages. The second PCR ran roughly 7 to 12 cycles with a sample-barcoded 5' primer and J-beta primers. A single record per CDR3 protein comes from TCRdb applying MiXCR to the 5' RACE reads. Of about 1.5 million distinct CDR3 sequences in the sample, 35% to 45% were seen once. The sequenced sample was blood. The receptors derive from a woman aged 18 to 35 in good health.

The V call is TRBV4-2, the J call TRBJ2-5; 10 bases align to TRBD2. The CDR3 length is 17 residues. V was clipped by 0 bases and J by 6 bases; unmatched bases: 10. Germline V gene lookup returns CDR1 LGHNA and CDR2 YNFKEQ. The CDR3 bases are TGTGCCAGCAGCCAAGAAGATCGAGCGGGAGGGTCCCAGACCCAGTACTTC. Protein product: CASSQEDRAGGSQTQYF.

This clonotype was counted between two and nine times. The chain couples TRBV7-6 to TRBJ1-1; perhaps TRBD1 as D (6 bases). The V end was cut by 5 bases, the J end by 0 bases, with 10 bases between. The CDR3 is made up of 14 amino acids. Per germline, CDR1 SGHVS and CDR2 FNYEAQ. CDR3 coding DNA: TGTGCCAGCAGCAAGGACAGCTTGAACACTGAAGCTTTCTTT. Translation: CASSKDSLNTEAFF.

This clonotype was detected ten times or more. CDR3 sequence reads: CASRGDRTNYGYTF. For the CDR3, the DNA is TGTGCCAGCAGGGGGGACAGAACTAACTATGGCTACACCTTC. V usage is TRBV12-3 or TRBV12-4 and J usage is TRBJ1-2; 7 nucleotides line up with TRBD1. Germline trimming cut 6 bases from V and 0 bases from J; bases unmatched to any gene: 4. The CDR3 has 14 residues.

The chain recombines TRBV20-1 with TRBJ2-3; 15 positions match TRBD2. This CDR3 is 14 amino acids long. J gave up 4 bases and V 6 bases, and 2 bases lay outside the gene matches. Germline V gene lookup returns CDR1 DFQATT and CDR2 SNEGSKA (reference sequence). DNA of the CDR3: TGCAGTGCCGGGACTAGCGGGAGGCCAGATACGCAGTATTTT. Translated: CSAGTSGRPDTQYF.

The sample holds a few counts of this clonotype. The CDR3 protein is CASSQVPSGVQETQYF. The CDR3 DNA sequence: TGCGCCAGCAGCCAAGTCCCTAGCGGGGTCCAAGAGACCCAGTACTTC. The genes are TRBV4-3 and TRBJ2-5, with 9 bases fitting TRBD2. Trimming cost V 1 base and J 1 base; bases outside gene matches: 4. CDR3 length equals 16 residues. Germline V gene data show CDR1 as LGHNA and CDR2 as YSLEER.

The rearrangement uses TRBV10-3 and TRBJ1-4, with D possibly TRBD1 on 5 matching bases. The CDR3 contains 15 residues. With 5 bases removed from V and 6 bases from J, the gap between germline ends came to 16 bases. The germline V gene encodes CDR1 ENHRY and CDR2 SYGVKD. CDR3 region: CAISRREQGDEKLFF. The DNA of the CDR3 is TGTGCCATCAGTCGGAGGGAGCAGGGAGATGAAAAACTGTTTTTT.

CDR3 coding DNA: TGTGCCAGCAGTTACGGGCAGGGGGGTTCAGAGACCCAGTACTTC. It codes for CASSYGQGGSETQYF. The chain combines TRBV6-6 with TRBJ2-5, with D perhaps matching TRBD1 (7 bases). This CDR3 has 15 residues. Between the trimmed V and J ends, which lost 2 bases and 4 bases, there was a span of 14 bases. The germline CDR1 and CDR2 sequences are MNHNY and SVGAGI (reference sequence).

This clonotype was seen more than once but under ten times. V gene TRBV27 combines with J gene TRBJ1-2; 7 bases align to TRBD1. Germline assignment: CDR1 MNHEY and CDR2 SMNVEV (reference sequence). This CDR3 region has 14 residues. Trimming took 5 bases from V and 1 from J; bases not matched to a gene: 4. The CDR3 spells CASSIGGSNYGYTF. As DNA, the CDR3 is TGTGCCAGCAGTATAGGGGGCAGTAACTATGGCTACACCTTC.

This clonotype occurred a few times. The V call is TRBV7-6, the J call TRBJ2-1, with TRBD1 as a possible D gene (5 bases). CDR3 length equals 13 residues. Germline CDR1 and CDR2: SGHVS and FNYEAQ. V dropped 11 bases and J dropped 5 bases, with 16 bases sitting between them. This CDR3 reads CAGAALGDNEQFF. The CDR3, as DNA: TGTGCCGGGGCGGCCTTAGGGGACAATGAGCAGTTCTTC.

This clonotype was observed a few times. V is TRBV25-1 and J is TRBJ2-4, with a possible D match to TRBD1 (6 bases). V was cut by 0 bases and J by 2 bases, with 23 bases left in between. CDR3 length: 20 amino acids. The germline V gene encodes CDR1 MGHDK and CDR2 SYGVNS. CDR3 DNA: TGTGCCAGCAGTGAATATCGGTCTTGGGATGGCAGGGGAACCAAAAACATTCAGTACTTC. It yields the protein CASSEYRSWDGRGTKNIQYF.

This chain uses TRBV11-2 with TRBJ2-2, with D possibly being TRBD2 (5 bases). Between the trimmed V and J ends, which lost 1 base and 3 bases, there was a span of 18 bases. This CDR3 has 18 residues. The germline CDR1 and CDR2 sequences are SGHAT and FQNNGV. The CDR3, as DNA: TGTGCCAGCAGCTTAGGGGTAGCGTCCTTCTATGACACCGGGGAGCTGTTTTTT. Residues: CASSLGVASFYDTGELFF.

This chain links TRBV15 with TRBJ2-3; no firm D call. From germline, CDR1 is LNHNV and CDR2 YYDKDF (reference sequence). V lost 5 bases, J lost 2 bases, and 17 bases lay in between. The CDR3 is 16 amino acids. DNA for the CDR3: TGTGCCACCAGCGGGTCCAGCTATATCTACACAGATACGCAGTATTTT. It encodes CATSGSSYIYTDTQYF.

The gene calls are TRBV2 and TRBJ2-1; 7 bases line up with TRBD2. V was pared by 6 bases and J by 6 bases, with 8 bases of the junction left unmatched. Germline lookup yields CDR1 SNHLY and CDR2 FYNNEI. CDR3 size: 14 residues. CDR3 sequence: CASSPGLPSNEQFF. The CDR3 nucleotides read TGTGCCAGCAGCCCGGGACTACCAAGCAATGAGCAGTTCTTC.

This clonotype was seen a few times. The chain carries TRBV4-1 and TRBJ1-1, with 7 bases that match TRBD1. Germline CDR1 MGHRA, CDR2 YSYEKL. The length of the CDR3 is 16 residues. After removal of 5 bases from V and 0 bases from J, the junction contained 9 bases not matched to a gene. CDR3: CASSSGQVGMNTEAFF. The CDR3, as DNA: TGCGCCAGCAGCTCCGGACAGGTTGGTATGAACACTGAAGCTTTCTTT.

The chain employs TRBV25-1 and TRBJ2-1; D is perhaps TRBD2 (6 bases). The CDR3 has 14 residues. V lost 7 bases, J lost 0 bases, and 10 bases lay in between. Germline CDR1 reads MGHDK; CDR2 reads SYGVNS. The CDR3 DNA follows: TGTGCCAGCATAGCGGCGGGCTCCTACAATGAGCAGTTCTTC. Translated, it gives CASIAAGSYNEQFF.

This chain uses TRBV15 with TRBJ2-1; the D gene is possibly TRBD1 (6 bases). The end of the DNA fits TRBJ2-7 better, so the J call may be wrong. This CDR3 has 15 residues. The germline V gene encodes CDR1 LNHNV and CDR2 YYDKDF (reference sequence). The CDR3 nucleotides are TGTGCCACCAGCCGACAGGCCAAATCCTACAATGAGCAGTACTTC. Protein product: CATSRQAKSYNEQYF.

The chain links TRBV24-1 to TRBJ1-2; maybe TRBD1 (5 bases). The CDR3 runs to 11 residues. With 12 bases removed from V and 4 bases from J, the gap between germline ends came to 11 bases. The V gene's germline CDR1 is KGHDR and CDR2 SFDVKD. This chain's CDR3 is CAAGNGYGYTF. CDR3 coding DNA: TGTGCCGCAGGGAATGGCTATGGCTACACCTTC.

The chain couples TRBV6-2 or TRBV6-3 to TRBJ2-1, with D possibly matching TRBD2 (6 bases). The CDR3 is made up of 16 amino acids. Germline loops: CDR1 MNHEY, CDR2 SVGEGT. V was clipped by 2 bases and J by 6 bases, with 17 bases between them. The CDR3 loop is CASSYGPTRKANEQFF. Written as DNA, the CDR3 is TGTGCCAGCAGTTACGGCCCGACTAGGAAAGCCAATGAGCAGTTCTTC.

The CDR3 is CASRYLQGSTGELFF. CDR3 sequence (DNA): TGTGCCAGCAGATACCTACAGGGGAGCACCGGGGAGCTGTTTTTT. The V call is TRBV2, the J call TRBJ2-2; 7 nucleotides match TRBD1. The J segment lost 4 bases and the V segment lost 6 bases, leaving 8 bases of the junction unmatched. Germline loops: CDR1 SNHLY, CDR2 FYNNEI. CDR3 length: 15 residues.

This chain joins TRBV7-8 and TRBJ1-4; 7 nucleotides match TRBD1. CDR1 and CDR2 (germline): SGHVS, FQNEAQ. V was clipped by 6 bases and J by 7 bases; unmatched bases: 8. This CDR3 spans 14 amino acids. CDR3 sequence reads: CASRLTGPSEKLFF. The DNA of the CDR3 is TGTGCCAGCAGATTGACAGGGCCTTCTGAAAAACTGTTTTTT.

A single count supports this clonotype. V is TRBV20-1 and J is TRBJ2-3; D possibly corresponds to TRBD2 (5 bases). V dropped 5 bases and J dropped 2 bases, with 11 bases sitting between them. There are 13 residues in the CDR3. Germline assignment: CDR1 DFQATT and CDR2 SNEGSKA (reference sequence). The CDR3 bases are TGCAGTGCTGGAGGCGGTTTCACAGATACGCAGTATTTT. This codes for CSAGGGFTDTQYF.

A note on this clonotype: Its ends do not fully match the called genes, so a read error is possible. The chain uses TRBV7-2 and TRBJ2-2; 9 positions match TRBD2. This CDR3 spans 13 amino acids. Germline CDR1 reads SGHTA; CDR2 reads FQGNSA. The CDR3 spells CASRHRASGEMFF. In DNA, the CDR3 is TGTGCCAGCAGACACAGGGCTAGCGGGGAGATGTTTTTT.

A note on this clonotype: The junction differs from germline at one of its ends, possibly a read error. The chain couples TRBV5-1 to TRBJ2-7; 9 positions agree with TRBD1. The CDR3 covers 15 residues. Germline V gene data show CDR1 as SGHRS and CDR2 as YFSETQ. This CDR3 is CASSLDGDRVYEQYF. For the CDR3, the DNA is TGCGCCAGCAGCTTGGATGGGGACAGGGTCTACGAACAGTACTTC.

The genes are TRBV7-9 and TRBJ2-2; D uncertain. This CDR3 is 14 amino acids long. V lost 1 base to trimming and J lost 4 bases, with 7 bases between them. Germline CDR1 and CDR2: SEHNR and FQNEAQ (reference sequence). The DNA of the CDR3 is TGTGCCAGCAGCTTAGGCGAGAGCACCGGGGAGCTGTTTTTT. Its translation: CASSLGESTGELFF.